Listed here are 22 T cell receptor beta chains from one sample, sequenced in a study of T cell responses to AZD1222 COVID-19 vaccine (dated by TCRdb to the early 2020s). Library preparation employed the immunoSEQ multiplex PCR assay. Here the immuneACCESS table is served through TCRdb, limited to in-frame sequences with V and J called. Missing clones are a known gap in these copies; in checked studies unresolved V genes cover under half, and the rest lacks a known reason. Across this sample there are around 140,000 clones, with roughly nine tenths seen only once. Under 2% of the sample comes from the top ten. The meaning of the sample's time point label: baseline before first vaccination. Sequencing used peripheral blood, obtained on day 0 of AZD1222 vaccination. Receptor source: an adult in good health.

This chain links TRBV29-1 with TRBJ2-2; 9 nucleotides align to TRBD2. The CDR3 consists of 14 residues. After removal of 4 bases from V and 3 bases from J, the junction contained 3 bases not matched to a gene. CDR1 is SQVTM, CDR2 ANQGSEA, per germline. This CDR3 reads CSVGASGDTGELFF. In nucleotides, the CDR3 is TGCAGCGTTGGGGCTAGCGGGGACACCGGGGAGCTGTTTTTT.

The CDR3 region has the DNA TGCGCCAGCAGCCAAGAGGTGATCAGAGGGACAAGCAATCAGCCCCAGCATTTT. Protein sequence: CASSQEVIRGTSNQPQHF. V gene TRBV4-3 combines with J gene TRBJ1-5, with D possibly matching TRBD1 (6 bases). The germline V gene encodes CDR1 LGHNA and CDR2 YSLEER. Trimming pared 0 bases from V and 1 base from J, leaving 16 bases between. The CDR3 spans 18 residues.

The CDR3 is CASGERGTSYTF. The CDR3 region has the DNA TGTGCCAGCGGGGAAAGGGGGACGAGCTACACCTTC. This sequence joins TRBV12-3 or TRBV12-4 and TRBJ1-2, with TRBD1 as a possible D gene (6 bases). Trimming took off 8 bases at V and 9 bases at J, with 16 bases between the two ends. The length of the CDR3 is 12 residues.

The V and J genes are TRBV12-3 or TRBV12-4 and TRBJ1-5, with 10 bases fitting TRBD1. J was trimmed by 9 bases and V by 6 bases; bases with no gene match: 5. This CDR3 spans 13 amino acids. The CDR3 bases are TGTGCCAGCAGGAGGACAGGGGGTCGGCCCCAGCATTTT. This codes for CASRRTGGRPQHF.

CDR3 region: CASSEASNSDYYGYTF. Written as DNA, the CDR3 is TGTGCCAGCAGTGAAGCTTCAAACAGCGACTACTATGGCTACACCTTC. J is TRBJ1-2 and V is TRBV6-1, with no clear D. The CDR3 sequence is 16 residues long. Trimming removed 0 bases at V and 3 bases at J, with 14 bases between. Looked up from germline, CDR1 is MNHNS and CDR2 is SASEGT.

V usage is TRBV6-1 and J usage is TRBJ1-5; no firm D call. V lost 6 bases to trimming and J lost 0 bases, with 9 bases between them. The CDR3 is made up of 14 amino acids. Per germline, CDR1 MNHNS and CDR2 SASEGT. The CDR3 loop reads CASRASSSNQPQHF. In DNA form, the CDR3 reads TGTGCCAGCAGGGCTTCCAGTAGCAATCAGCCCCAGCATTTT.

This sequence joins TRBV6-5 and TRBJ1-6, with TRBD1 as a possible D gene (6 bases). Germline CDR1 is MNHEY and CDR2 is SVGAGI. The CDR3 extends over 15 amino acids. V dropped 2 bases and J dropped 7 bases, with 12 bases sitting between them. The CDR3 region is CASSYRGVDNSPLHF. The CDR3, as DNA: TGTGCCAGCAGTTACAGGGGGGTAGACAATTCACCCCTCCACTTT.

The CDR3 sequence: CASSQRGANYGYTF. CDR3 nucleotide sequence: TGCGCCAGCAGCCAACGGGGAGCTAACTATGGCTACACCTTC. The chain combines TRBV4-3 with TRBJ1-2; D ambiguous. Germline values: CDR1 LGHNA, CDR2 YSLEER. The CDR3 totals 14 residues. The V gene lost 2 bases and the J gene lost 0 bases, with 7 bases spanning the gap.

J is TRBJ2-1 and V is TRBV28, with 9 bases fitting TRBD2. Germline lookup yields CDR1 MDHEN and CDR2 SYDVKM. The CDR3 extends over 16 amino acids. V was pared by 5 bases and J by 7 bases, with 12 bases of the junction left unmatched. The CDR3 sequence: CASSPALAGVTNEQFF. CDR3 sequence (DNA): TGTGCCAGCAGTCCCGCCTTAGCGGGAGTTACAAATGAGCAGTTCTTC.

The chain is built from TRBV19 and TRBJ1-3; possibly TRBD1 for D (6 bases). Between the trimmed V and J ends, which lost 3 bases and 2 bases, there was a span of 17 bases. CDR1 LNHDA and CDR2 SQIVND come from the germline V gene (reference sequence). CDR3 size: 17 residues. The CDR3 reads CASSILSLGGPGNTIYF. DNA for the CDR3: TGTGCCAGTAGTATCCTGAGTTTGGGGGGGCCTGGAAACACCATATATTTT.

J is TRBJ2-3 and V is TRBV6-4; 11 bases agree with TRBD2. The CDR3 runs 16 residues. Germline V gene lookup returns CDR1 MRHNA and CDR2 SNTAGT. J lost 1 base, V lost 3 bases, and 3 bases had no gene match. CDR3 nucleotide sequence: TGTGCCAGCAGTGAAGAACTAGCGGGAGGCACAGATACGCAGTATTTT. It translates to CASSEELAGGTDTQYF.

This chain connects TRBV5-4 to TRBJ2-3, with 10 nucleotides matching TRBD1. Trimming removed 5 bases from V and 3 bases from J; junction bases left unmatched: 6. The CDR3 is 15 amino acids. Germline assignment: CDR1 SGHNT and CDR2 YYREEE (reference sequence). CDR3 residues: CASRAPGQGTDTQYF. DNA of the CDR3: TGTGCCAGCAGGGCACCGGGACAGGGGACAGATACGCAGTATTTT.

The chain carries TRBV11-3 and TRBJ1-3; D unresolved. The CDR3 totals 17 residues. The V gene lost 0 bases and the J gene lost 2 bases, with 14 bases spanning the gap. Germline V lookup: CDR1 SGHNT, CDR2 YENEEA. The CDR3 spells CASSLELPDLTGNTIYF. CDR3 DNA sequence: TGTGCCAGCAGCTTAGAATTGCCAGATTTGACTGGAAACACCATATATTTT.

A single count supports this clone. J is TRBJ1-6 and V is TRBV4-2, with D hard to call. CDR1 and CDR2 (germline): LGHNA, YNFKEQ. The CDR3 runs 13 residues. Trimming shortened V by 1 base and J by 3 bases, and 1 base separated the two germline ends. CDR3 nucleotide sequence: TGTGCCAGCAGCCAAGTCTATAATTCACCCCTCCACTTT. It specifies CASSQVYNSPLHF.

The chain recombines TRBV6-6 with TRBJ2-3; the D call may be TRBD1 or TRBD2 (6 bases each). V was clipped by 6 bases and J by 2 bases, with 21 bases between them. In germline, CDR1 is MNHNY, CDR2 SVGAGI (reference sequence). The CDR3 loop spans 17 amino acids. Here the CDR3 DNA reads TGTGCCAGCAGACGACTAGGGGGGAGCTCGGACACAGATACGCAGTATTTT. Encoded protein: CASRRLGGSSDTDTQYF.

The gene calls are TRBV15 and TRBJ1-3; no definite D call. This CDR3 region has 14 residues. The V gene's germline CDR1 is LNHNV and CDR2 YYDKDF (reference sequence). The V and J ends lost 8 bases and 2 bases respectively, with 13 bases between them. This chain's CDR3 is CATGKASTGNTIYF. The CDR3 nucleotides read TGTGCCACCGGGAAGGCCTCGACTGGAAACACCATATATTTT.

The chain uses TRBV28 and TRBJ1-1; a weak D match, TRBD1 (5 bases). The length of the CDR3 is 15 residues. Trimming took 2 bases from V and 3 from J, leaving 13 bases between them. CDR1 MDHEN and CDR2 SYDVKM come from the germline V gene. CDR3 nucleotide sequence: TGTGCCAGCAGTTTAGTGGGGGGTTTGGACACTGAAGCTTTCTTT. Its protein product is CASSLVGGLDTEAFF.

The rearrangement uses TRBV15 and TRBJ2-6; a weak D match, TRBD2 (6 bases). V shed 0 bases and J shed 1 base, with 7 bases lying between them. Germline lookup yields CDR1 LNHNV and CDR2 YYDKDF (reference sequence). This CDR3 has 16 amino acids. The CDR3 DNA is TGTGCCACCAGCAGAGATGGAGGGTCTGGGGCCAACGTCCTGACTTTC. Protein product: CATSRDGGSGANVLTF.

The chain has TRBV7-2 and TRBJ1-2; D is uncertain. The CDR3 is made up of 14 amino acids. V was trimmed by 4 bases and J by 8 bases, leaving 17 bases between them. CDR1 and CDR2 from the germline V gene are SGHTA and FQGNSA. The CDR3 DNA reads as TGTGCCAGCAGCTCCCTCGACGGTTTGGGCGGCTACACCTTC. Its translation is CASSSLDGLGGYTF.

The chain uses TRBV27 and TRBJ2-1, with a weak D call TRBD2 (6 bases). CDR1 and CDR2 from the germline V gene are MNHEY and SMNVEV (reference sequence). The CDR3 length is 12 residues. V lost 6 bases and J 9 bases, leaving 12 bases between the germline ends. The CDR3 reads CASRPYGSEQFF. CDR3 nucleotide sequence: TGTGCCAGCAGACCCTACGGGAGTGAGCAGTTCTTC.

This chain uses TRBV6-5 with TRBJ1-1; the D gene is possibly TRBD1 (5 bases). There are 14 residues in the CDR3. Germline lookup yields CDR1 MNHEY and CDR2 SVGAGI. V shed 2 bases and J shed 10 bases, with 17 bases lying between them. The CDR3 bases are TGTGCCAGCAGTTACCTTTCGGGGGTGAAGGGAGCTTTCTTT. It yields the protein CASSYLSGVKGAFF.

The chain uses TRBV4-1 and TRBJ1-2; the D is unclear. Trimming took off 1 base at V and 0 bases at J, with 9 bases between the two ends. The V gene's germline CDR1 is MGHRA and CDR2 YSYEKL. This CDR3 has 15 residues. CDR3: CASSQGGNSNYGYTF. DNA of the CDR3: TGCGCCAGCAGCCAAGGTGGCAATTCTAACTATGGCTACACCTTC.